Listed below are T cell receptor beta chains from one sample, sequenced in a study of cytomegalovirus exposure and HLA in healthy donors. The repertoire was sequenced with immunoSEQ multiplex PCR; TCRdb's copy has only in-frame clones and lacks some. The repertoire holds 150,000 to 200,000 clones, 80% to 85% seen once, with roughly 4.5% in the top ten. The sample comprised PBMCs. All receptors derive from a man aged 45-65 years in good health and CMV-seropositive. Each CDR3 is given with its conserved first and last residue. A D gene is named only where the DNA matches it firmly. Size is omitted from some rows. Given values are once, few, many or a class for expanded clones.

abundance | j_gene | v_gene | d_gene | CDR3aa | CDR3nt
- | TRBJ1-2 | TRBV14 | - | CASSHGYGYTF | TGTGCCAGCAGTCACGGGTATGGCTACACCTTC
- | TRBJ2-7 | TRBV19 | - | CANIQGLIAYEQYF | TGTGCCAACATCCAGGGTTTAATAGCCTACGAGCAGTACTTC
- | TRBJ1-1 | TRBV10-3 | TRBD1 | CAISRTGVGDTEAFF | TGTGCCATCAGTAGGACAGGGGTAGGGGACACTGAAGCTTTCTTT
- | TRBJ2-5 | TRBV6-5 | - | CASSSPLGGRETQYF | TGTGCCAGCAGTTCCCCCCTCGGGGGGCGAGAGACCCAGTACTTC
- | TRBJ1-2 | TRBV5-6 | - | CASSWPYQGSNYGYTF | TGTGCCAGCAGCTGGCCGTATCAGGGGAGTAACTATGGCTACACCTTC
- | TRBJ1-1 | TRBV18 | - | CASSLMGGATNTEAFF | TGTGCCAGCTCACTCATGGGGGGGGCCACGAACACTGAAGCTTTCTTT
- | TRBJ1-4 | TRBV28 | - | CASILTGVGEKLFF | TGTGCCAGCATCTTGACGGGGGTAGGGGAAAAACTGTTTTTT
- | TRBJ2-3 | TRBV5-4 | TRBD1 | CASTKSPGTGISTDTQYF | TGTGCCAGCACCAAGTCCCCCGGGACAGGGATTAGCACAGATACGCAGTATTTT
- | TRBJ2-3 | TRBV5-1 | TRBD2 | CASHLAGGRADTQYF | TGCGCCAGTCATCTAGCGGGGGGGCGGGCAGATACGCAGTATTTT
- | TRBJ1-5 | TRBV27 | TRBD1 | CASSRDRVGNQPQHF | TGTGCCAGCAGCCGAGACAGGGTTGGCAATCAGCCCCAGCATTTT
- | TRBJ1-5 | TRBV6-6 | TRBD1 | CASSKTGAFGNQPQHF | TGTGCCAGCAGTAAGACAGGGGCTTTCGGCAATCAGCCCCAGCATTTT
- | TRBJ1-5 | TRBV6-1 | - | CASWPGQYSNQPQHF | TGTGCCAGCTGGCCGGGTCAATATAGCAATCAGCCCCAGCATTTT
once | TRBJ2-1 | TRBV13 | TRBD2 | CASSLDGTSGEIDEQFF | TGTGCCAGCAGCTTAGATGGGACTAGCGGGGAGATCGATGAGCAGTTCTTC
few | TRBJ1-1 | TRBV5-1 | TRBD1 | CASRRQGTTANTEAFF | TGCGCCAGCAGGCGACAGGGGACCACCGCGAACACTGAAGCTTTCTTT
- | TRBJ2-3 | TRBV7-9 | TRBD1 | CSSSSPQGVNGDTQYF | TGTTCCAGCAGCTCACCTCAGGGGGTGAATGGAGATACGCAGTATTTT
- | TRBJ2-7 | TRBV6-1 | - | CASSEHIYEQYF | TGTGCCAGCAGTGAACACATATACGAGCAGTACTTC
once | TRBJ2-5 | TRBV20-1 | - | CSARVRETQYF | TGCAGTGCTAGGGTCCGGGAGACCCAGTACTTC
- | TRBJ2-5 | TRBV7-7 | TRBD1 | CASSPGQGLFRETQYF | TGTGCCAGCAGCCCAGGACAGGGTCTTTTTCGCGAGACCCAGTACTTC
- | TRBJ2-7 | TRBV5-6 | TRBD1 | CASSPNRGDTEQYF | TGTGCCAGCAGCCCCAACAGGGGGGATACCGAGCAGTACTTC
- | TRBJ2-5 | TRBV4-3 | TRBD2 | CASSNFDSGGYQETQYF | TGCGCCAGCAGCAACTTTGATAGCGGGGGATACCAAGAGACCCAGTACTTC
- | TRBJ2-2 | TRBV6-5 | - | CASSPAEPNTGELFF | TGTGCCAGCAGCCCAGCGGAGCCTAACACCGGGGAGCTGTTTTTT
- | TRBJ2-7 | TRBV10-3 | - | CAIRRQGDSYEQYF | TGTGCCATCAGACGGCAAGGGGATTCCTACGAGCAGTACTTC
- | TRBJ2-4 | TRBV18 | - | CASSPLDSAIAKNIQYF | TGTGCCAGCTCACCACTAGACAGCGCTATAGCCAAAAACATTCAGTACTTC
- | TRBJ2-2 | TRBV2 | - | CASCVGPGTGELFF | TGTGCCAGCTGTGTGGGGCCAGGCACCGGGGAGCTGTTTTTT
- | TRBJ1-2 | TRBV27 | - | CASSLSPGVGYGYTF | TGTGCCAGCAGTTTATCTCCAGGGGTGGGGTATGGCTACACCTTC
few | TRBJ1-2 | TRBV6-5 | - | CASSPPGLGDGYTF | TGTGCCAGCAGTCCCCCAGGGTTAGGGGATGGCTACACCTTC
- | TRBJ1-5 | TRBV7-9 | TRBD1 | CASSYGQGNQPQHF | TGTGCCAGCAGCTACGGACAGGGGAATCAGCCCCAGCATTTT
- | TRBJ1-4 | TRBV18 | TRBD1 | CASSPGQGPEKLFF | TGTGCCAGCTCACCGGGACAGGGACCCGAAAAACTGTTTTTT
- | TRBJ2-3 | TRBV4-3 | TRBD2 | CASSQVGGTDTQYF | TGCGCCAGCAGCCAAGTGGGGGGGACAGATACGCAGTATTTT
- | TRBJ2-7 | TRBV5-6 | TRBD2 | CASSPRSSGRYYEQYF | TGTGCCAGCAGCCCAAGGTCTAGCGGGAGATACTACGAGCAGTACTTC
- | TRBJ1-3 | TRBV29-1 | - | CSVEDLLSRQAGNTIYF | TGCAGCGTTGAAGATTTGTTAAGTCGACAGGCTGGAAACACCATATATTTT
- | TRBJ1-3 | TRBV7-9 | - | CASSRLVRESGNTIYF | TGTGCCAGCAGCCGTCTAGTGCGGGAAAGCGGAAACACCATATATTTT
- | TRBJ1-5 | TRBV2 | - | CASSEGILYGDSNQPQHF | TGTGCCAGCAGTGAAGGGATCTTATATGGAGACAGCAATCAGCCCCAGCATTTT
- | TRBJ1-5 | TRBV2 | - | CASSITSMPQHF | TGTGCCAGCAGTATAACTTCGATGCCCCAGCATTTT
few | TRBJ2-7 | TRBV27 | - | CASSSSGAGDEQYF | TGTGCCAGCAGTTCCTCCGGGGCAGGGGACGAGCAGTACTTC
- | TRBJ2-2 | TRBV18 | - | CASSRSGTPNTGELFF | TGTGCCAGCTCACGTTCCGGGACTCCCAACACCGGGGAGCTGTTTTTT
- | TRBJ2-7 | TRBV10-2 | - | CASSESVPYEQYF | TGCGCCAGCAGTGAGTCTGTCCCATACGAGCAGTACTTC
- | TRBJ2-1 | TRBV28 | - | CASAGPYYNEQFF | TGTGCCAGCGCGGGCCCGTACTACAATGAGCAGTTCTTC
- | TRBJ1-2 | TRBV6-1 | - | CASIPQVAVNYGYTF | TGTGCCAGCATCCCACAGGTGGCGGTTAACTATGGCTACACCTTC
few | TRBJ2-7 | TRBV27 | - | CASGLCEQYF | TGTGCCAGCGGACTCTGCGAGCAGTACTTC
- | TRBJ2-5 | TRBV6-6 | - | CASSYSSVDQYF | TGTGCCAGCAGTTACTCCTCGGTAGACCAGTACTTC
few | TRBJ2-3 | TRBV29-1 | TRBD1 | CSVDRRQGFTDTQYF | TGCAGCGTTGATCGGCGACAGGGGTTCACAGATACGCAGTATTTT
- | TRBJ1-6 | TRBV28 | - | CASAQGFANSPLHF | TGTGCCAGCGCGCAGGGGTTCGCTAATTCACCCCTCCACTTT
once | TRBJ2-7 | TRBV23-1 | TRBD2 | CASSQSWLAGGHEQYF | TGCGCCAGCAGTCAATCGTGGCTAGCGGGAGGCCACGAGCAGTACTTC
- | TRBJ1-5 | TRBV28 | - | CASSLGGGLQPQHF | TGTGCCAGCAGTTTAGGGGGCGGACTCCAGCCCCAGCATTTT
- | TRBJ2-7 | TRBV28 | - | CASSLYLLGFSEQYF | TGTGCCAGCAGTCTTTATCTACTAGGGTTCAGCGAGCAGTACTTC
- | TRBJ2-3 | TRBV7-9 | TRBD1 | CASSHLPGQGADTQYF | TGTGCCAGCAGCCACCTCCCGGGACAGGGGGCCGATACGCAGTATTTT
- | TRBJ2-7 | TRBV27 | - | CASSGTGLRRGEQYF | TGTGCCAGCAGTGGAACGGGACTCCGGCGTGGCGAGCAGTACTTC
- | TRBJ1-1 | TRBV18 | - | CASSRTPGDTEAFF | TGTGCCAGCTCAAGGACTCCCGGGGACACTGAAGCTTTCTTT